A single sample gave rise to the 25 T cell receptor beta chains below, sequenced in a study of blood T cells in healthy people across ages. A second roughly 6 to 12 cycle PCR used barcoded and J-beta primers. Each CDR3 protein gets one entry after TCRdb re-called the 5' RACE reads with MiXCR. In the table there are roughly 550,000 distinct CDR3 sequences, around 24% of which are singletons. The data were also submitted as part of a second study, on T cells of mothers and their children.

Sequencing used blood. The receptors shown here come from a boy between 10 and 17 years old in good health.

This chain uses TRBV29-1 with TRBJ1-1; weak D call: TRBD1 (6 bases). Trimming shortened V by 5 bases and J by 1 base, and 11 bases separated the two germline ends. CDR3 size: 13 residues. Germline CDR1 SQVTM, CDR2 ANQGSEA. This CDR3 reads CSVPGQPNTEAFF. CDR3 DNA: TGCAGCGTTCCCGGACAGCCGAACACTGAAGCTTTCTTT.

This clonotype appeared a few times. The CDR3 DNA reads as TGCAGTGCTAGAGATCGCAGTTATAGCAATCAGCCCCAGCATTTT. It is translated as CSARDRSYSNQPQHF. The chain carries TRBV20-1 and TRBJ1-5; D call uncertain. V was shortened by 0 bases and J by 0 bases, with 9 bases between the two germline ends. Germline V lookup: CDR1 DFQATT, CDR2 SNEGSKA (reference sequence). The CDR3 has 15 residues.

The rearrangement joins TRBV28 to TRBJ2-5; maybe TRBD1 (6 bases). Germline CDR1 MDHEN, CDR2 SYDVKM. V shed 5 bases and J shed 7 bases, with 23 bases lying between them. This CDR3 comprises 16 residues. Here the CDR3 reads CASSLRGGGAKGTQYF. DNA for the CDR3: TGTGCCAGCAGTCTCCGCGGTGGGGGCGCAAAGGGGACCCAGTACTTC.

There are many counts of this clonotype. The rearrangement links TRBV7-2 to TRBJ1-2; TRBD1 agrees at 8 bases. The CDR3 spans 14 residues. Germline V CDR1 and CDR2: SGHTA, FQGNSA. Germline trimming cut 6 bases from V and 1 base from J; bases unmatched to any gene: 4. The DNA of the CDR3 is TGTGCCAGCAGTCGTGACAGGGGTAACTATGGCTACACCTTC. Translation: CASSRDRGNYGYTF.

Only one count was recorded for this clonotype. V and J are TRBV6-6 and TRBJ2-5; 8 bases line up with TRBD2. The J call may not be correct, given that the DNA end is closer to TRBJ2-7. The CDR3 extends over 15 amino acids. Germline values: CDR1 MNHNY, CDR2 SVGAGI (reference sequence). The CDR3, as DNA: TGTGCCAGCAGTCTAAAGCGAGCGGGAGAGAACGAGCAGTACTTC. This gives the protein CASSLKRAGENEQYF.

The chain carries TRBV6-5 and TRBJ2-1; TRBD2 matches at 13 bases. Germline values: CDR1 MNHEY, CDR2 SVGAGI. The V segment lost 2 bases and the J segment 6 bases; nucleotides outside the gene matches: 4. This CDR3 has 16 residues. The CDR3 sequence: CASSYPTSGRGNEQFF. In DNA, the CDR3 is TGTGCCAGCAGTTACCCTACTAGCGGGAGGGGCAATGAGCAGTTCTTC.

This clonotype was detected ten times or more. This chain links TRBV20-1 with TRBJ2-7; TRBD1 agrees at 9 bases. This CDR3 comprises 14 residues. Trimming removed 2 bases from V and 6 bases from J; junction bases left unmatched: 8. Looked up from germline, CDR1 is DFQATT and CDR2 is SNEGSKA (reference sequence). CDR3 sequence: CSARPGQGHTEQYF. The CDR3 DNA follows: TGCAGTGCTAGACCGGGACAGGGTCATACCGAGCAGTACTTC.

The chain employs TRBV28 and TRBJ2-2, with 14 bases that match TRBD2. This CDR3 contains 18 residues. Germline V gene data show CDR1 as MDHEN and CDR2 as SYDVKM. J gave up 8 bases and V 2 bases, and 10 bases lay outside the gene matches. The CDR3: CASSLGWGLAGERGELFF. The CDR3 DNA sequence: TGTGCCAGCAGTTTAGGATGGGGACTAGCGGGAGAACGAGGGGAGCTGTTTTTT.

This clonotype has ten or more counts. The chain uses TRBV20-1 and TRBJ2-5, with D possibly TRBD2 on 5 matching bases. CDR1 is DFQATT, CDR2 SNEGSKA, per germline (reference sequence). CDR3 length equals 13 residues. The ends were cut back, 2 bases at V and 5 bases at J, with 12 bases in the middle. The CDR3 sequence is CSARSRTGETQYF. The CDR3 coding sequence is TGCAGTGCTAGATCCAGGACGGGGGAGACCCAGTACTTC.

This clonotype came up a few times. The chain couples TRBV20-1 to TRBJ2-7, with 9 bases matching TRBD2. The germline V gene has CDR1 DFQATT and CDR2 SNEGSKA (reference sequence). CDR3 length: 12 residues. J gave up 5 bases and V 7 bases, and 6 bases lay outside the gene matches. CDR3 sequence (DNA): TGCAGTGTACGACTAGCGGATAACGAGCAGTACTTC. This translates into CSVRLADNEQYF.

This clonotype was counted between two and nine times. The chain employs TRBV28 and TRBJ2-1; 7 bases agree with TRBD2. The CDR3 runs to 15 residues. V shed 1 base and J 2 bases; nucleotides not matched to a gene: 2. Germline lookup yields CDR1 MDHEN and CDR2 SYDVKM. The CDR3 coding sequence is TGTGCCAGCAGTTTATCCGGACTAGCCTACAATGAGCAGTTCTTC. Translation gives CASSLSGLAYNEQFF.

The chain has TRBV5-1 and TRBJ1-6; the D is unclear. Germline V gene data show CDR1 as SGHRS and CDR2 as YFSETQ. The CDR3 extends over 14 amino acids. V lost 5 bases and J lost 8, with 14 bases in between. CDR3 coding DNA: TGCGCCAGCAGACCCGACGGCGGTTATTCACCCCTCCACTTT. It is translated as CASRPDGGYSPLHF.

This clonotype showed up just a few times. J is TRBJ2-5 and V is TRBV24-1; the match to TRBD1 covers 11 bases. The CDR3 runs to 17 residues. CDR1 and CDR2 (germline): KGHDR, SFDVKD. Trimming cost V 2 bases and J 2 bases; bases outside gene matches: 6. The chain's CDR3 is CATSDSLGTGGQETQYF. DNA for the CDR3: TGTGCCACCAGTGATTCTCTCGGGACAGGGGGTCAAGAGACCCAGTACTTC.

V gene TRBV19 combines with J gene TRBJ2-5; weak D call: TRBD2 (6 bases). Matching the DNA end better, TRBJ2-1 makes the J call doubtful. The length of the CDR3 is 16 residues. The germline V gene has CDR1 LNHDA and CDR2 SQIVND (reference sequence). CDR3: CASSIVVRGSQYEQFF. The DNA of the CDR3 is TGTGCCAGTAGTATAGTAGTCCGGGGGAGTCAGTATGAGCAGTTCTTC.

This clonotype was seen a few times. The chain joins TRBV20-1 to TRBJ2-7; 11 bases match TRBD1. Germline V gene lookup returns CDR1 DFQATT and CDR2 SNEGSKA (reference sequence). V lost 2 bases and J lost 4; bases outside the gene matches: 4. This CDR3 is 14 amino acids long. CDR3 sequence reads: CSARSGQGAYEQYF. CDR3 DNA: TGCAGTGCTAGATCCGGACAGGGGGCTTACGAGCAGTACTTC.

V and J are TRBV6-6 and TRBJ2-5, with 8 bases that match TRBD2. Germline assignment: CDR1 MNHNY and CDR2 SVGAGI (reference sequence). Trimming removed 4 bases from V and 5 bases from J; junction bases left unmatched: 6. CDR3 size: 14 residues. The CDR3 DNA reads as TGTGCCAGCAGTTCAGGACTAGCCCCCGAGACCCAGTACTTC. Translated, it gives CASSSGLAPETQYF.

The chain is built from TRBV12-3 or TRBV12-4 and TRBJ1-6; D unresolved. The CDR3 sequence is 12 residues long. V shed 6 bases and J shed 7 bases, with 7 bases lying between them. The CDR3 region is CASREWNSPLHF. The CDR3 region has the DNA TGTGCCAGCAGGGAATGGAATTCACCCCTCCACTTT.

This clonotype appeared a few times. This chain links TRBV27 with TRBJ2-7; D is possibly TRBD1 or TRBD2 (5 bases each). Trimming took off 3 bases at V and 5 bases at J, with 14 bases between the two ends. The CDR3 runs 14 residues. Germline V gene sequence: CDR1 MNHEY, CDR2 SMNVEV (reference sequence). The CDR3 bases are TGTGCCAGCAGTTTGGGGGAAGCACGGGACGAGCAGTACTTC. Translation: CASSLGEARDEQYF.

For the CDR3, the DNA is TGTGCCAGCAGCCCGTGGAGAGGTCTAGCGAGATCACAAGAGACCCAGTACTTC. This translates into CASSPWRGLARSQETQYF. This chain uses TRBV27 with TRBJ2-5, with D perhaps matching TRBD2 (6 bases). CDR3 size: 18 residues. Trimming took 6 bases from V and 2 from J, leaving 25 bases between them. Germline lookup yields CDR1 MNHEY and CDR2 SMNVEV (reference sequence).

V is TRBV27 and J is TRBJ1-2; maybe TRBD1 (5 bases). The CDR3 sequence is 15 residues long. V lost 5 bases, J lost 2 bases, and 15 bases lay in between. Germline-derived CDR1 and CDR2 are MNHEY and SMNVEV (reference sequence). CDR3 sequence (DNA): TGTGCCAGCAGTCCCGGATTGGCAGGGAACTATGGCTACACCTTC. Protein sequence: CASSPGLAGNYGYTF.

The sample holds a few counts of this clonotype. The chain has TRBV15 and TRBJ2-1; D gene ambiguous. The V gene's germline CDR1 is LNHNV and CDR2 YYDKDF (reference sequence). The CDR3 consists of 12 residues. V was clipped by 1 base and J by 7 bases, with 5 bases between them. The CDR3 here is CATSRVGNEQFF. The CDR3 DNA follows: TGTGCCACCAGCAGAGTGGGAAATGAGCAGTTCTTC. Full variable domain (outside the CDR3, taken from reference TRBV15 and TRBJ2-1): DAMVIQNPRYQVTQFGKPVTLSCSQTLNHNVMYWYQQKSSQAPKLLFHYYDKDFNNEADTPDNFQSRRPNTSFCFLDIRSPGLGDTAMYLCATSRVGNEQFFGPGTRLTVL.

This clonotype was seen a few times. This sequence joins TRBV6-1 and TRBJ2-2; D gene uncertain. Deletions cut 1 base from V and 6 bases from J, with 6 bases between. The germline V gene encodes CDR1 MNHNS and CDR2 SASEGT. The length of the CDR3 is 13 residues. CDR3 nucleotides: TGTGCCAGCAGTGAAGTCGGTTCCGGGGAGCTGTTTTTT. Protein sequence: CASSEVGSGELFF.

This clonotype has a count of ten or more. The V and J genes are TRBV24-1 and TRBJ1-1, with D possibly being TRBD1 (5 bases). The germline V gene has CDR1 KGHDR and CDR2 SFDVKD. V dropped 7 bases and J dropped 1 base, with 9 bases sitting between them. The CDR3 is 13 amino acids. CDR3 nucleotide sequence: TGTGCCACCAGGGAAGGACAGAACACTGAAGCTTTCTTT. This encodes CATREGQNTEAFF.

The chain employs TRBV27 and TRBJ2-7, with TRBD2 as a possible D gene (5 bases). The ends were cut back, 4 bases at V and 2 bases at J, with 15 bases in the middle. Germline V CDR1 and CDR2: MNHEY, SMNVEV (reference sequence). The CDR3 covers 15 residues. In DNA form, the CDR3 reads TGTGCCAGCAGTTGGTCGATGGGAGACACCTACGAGCAGTACTTC. This codes for CASSWSMGDTYEQYF.

A few counts support this clonotype. The chain couples TRBV6-2 or TRBV6-3 to TRBJ1-5, with 8 bases that match TRBD1. Trimming at V came to 6 bases and at J to 6 bases, leaving 7 bases not matched to a gene. Germline CDR1 reads MNHEY; CDR2 reads SVGEGT. CDR3 length: 14 residues. For the CDR3, the DNA is TGTGCCAGCAGCTCGACAGGGGCTCGTCAGCCCCAGCATTTT. Translated, it gives CASSSTGARQPQHF.